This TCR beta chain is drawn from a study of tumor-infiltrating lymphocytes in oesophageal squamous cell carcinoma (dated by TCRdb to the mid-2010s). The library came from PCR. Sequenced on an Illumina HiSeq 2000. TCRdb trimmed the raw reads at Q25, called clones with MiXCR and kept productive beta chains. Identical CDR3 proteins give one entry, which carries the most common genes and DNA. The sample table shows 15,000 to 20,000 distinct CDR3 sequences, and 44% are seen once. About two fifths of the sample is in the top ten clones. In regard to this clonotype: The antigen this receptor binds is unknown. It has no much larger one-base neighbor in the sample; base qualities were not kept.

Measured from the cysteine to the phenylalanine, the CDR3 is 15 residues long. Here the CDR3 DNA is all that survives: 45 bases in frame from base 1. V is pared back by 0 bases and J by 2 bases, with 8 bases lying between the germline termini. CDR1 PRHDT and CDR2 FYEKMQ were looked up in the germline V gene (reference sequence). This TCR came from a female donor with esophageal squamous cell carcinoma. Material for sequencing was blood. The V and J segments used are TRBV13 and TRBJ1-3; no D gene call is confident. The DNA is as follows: TGTGCCAGCAGCTTAGGATCCGGGACTGGAAACACCATATATTTT. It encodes CASSLGSGTGNTIYF.